This record looks at one TCR beta chain sequence and its context. Its antigen is unidentified. TCR beta libraries used around 1.8 micrograms of DNA from cryopreserved PBMCs. Deep sequencing aimed at 1 in 200,000 to 1 in 1 million T cells' resolution. TCRdb's copy holds only in-frame clones and misses some; the assay was immunoSEQ multiplex PCR. The sample yields about 92,000 clones, 70% to 80% seen once. The sample originates from a study of cytotoxic CD8 clonotypes in ibrutinib-treated CLL. For the study at large: Outcomes included 24 partial and 2 complete responses; after median roughly 71 months, roughly 15 stayed remitted and some twelve progressed. Study results and caveats: Under treatment, the uncommon public clonotypes either contracted or remained stable.

The germline CDR1 and CDR2 sequences are SGHNT and YYREEE (reference sequence). The CDR3 runs to 14 residues. Trimming took 0 bases from V and 2 from J, leaving 7 bases between them. The receptor's source is a human donor with chronic lymphocytic leukemia. The rearrangement joins TRBV5-4 to TRBJ2-3, with D tentatively TRBD1 (5 bases). Sequenced material: PBMCs, taken after 24 months of ibrutinib treatment. The CDR3 DNA reads TGTGCCAGCAGCTTGGGACAGTACACAGATACGCAGTATTTT. Protein sequence: CASSLGQYTDTQYF.